The TCR beta chain under discussion was sequenced for a study of T cell repertoires in cytomegalovirus infection. This clonotype has more than one count but fewer than ten. The antigen is not known. Germline V lookup: CDR1 SGHTA, CDR2 FQGNSA. The V and J ends lost 1 base and 4 bases respectively, with 11 bases between them. The CDR3 has 14 residues. One entry per CDR3 protein, called by TCRdb with MiXCR from the reads. The repertoire has fewer than 130,000 distinct CDR3 sequences, roughly 40% of them found once; the top ten carry less than 80%. The clonotype comes from a human donor in good health (CMV status not recorded). Some clones in this sample may be carry-over from other donors' samples. The specimen comprised CD8+ T cells from cultured PBMCs, sampled from culture after CMV antigen stimulation. The chain has TRBV7-2 and TRBJ2-7, with D perhaps matching TRBD2 (7 bases). This chain's CDR3 is CASSLDAGAYEQYF. CDR3 coding DNA: TGTGCCAGCAGCTTAGATGCGGGGGCTTACGAGCAGTACTTC.